Included here is one T cell receptor (beta chain) sequence, with context. This clonotype has a count of ten or more. This clone's antigen is unknown. No qualities accompany the bases; no much larger clone lies one base away. The record originates from a study of regulatory T cells in long-lasting Graves disease listed by TCRdb under 2021. Notes on the research overall: To count as having persistent Graves' disease, a patient had to have received antithyroid drug treatment for over 5 years with TSH receptor autoantibodies remaining persistently positive. Persistent Graves' disease patients were compared with newly diagnosed Graves' disease patients by peripheral blood TCR sequencing and RNA sequencing. The study was registered as a clinical trial and conducted in China. A total of roughly 33 samples were covered by TCR sequencing, comprising approximately 13 persistent and around 20 newly diagnosed Graves' disease patients. Persistent Graves' disease patients in the clinical cohort had taken antithyroid drugs for about 10.3 years on average.

Broad study findings and their caveats: Persistent Graves' disease patients showed lower TCR Shannon entropy and fewer highly expanded clones than newly diagnosed patients, suggesting clonal expansion. Peripheral blood alone was examined, since thyroid tissue, which constituted the primary lesion, could not be accessed. Patients with persistent disease shared more public clonotypes (around 2,700) than newly diagnosed patients did (966). TRBV28, TRBJ1-2 and TRBJ2-5 were preferentially used in persistent disease, while TRBV20-1 and TRBJ2-1 were favored in newly diagnosed disease. The authors acknowledged the small sample size as a limitation that may reduce accuracy. Only the TCR beta chain was sequenced and analyzed.

According to the germline V gene (reference sequence), CDR1 reads SEHNR and CDR2 reads FQNEAQ. V lost 2 bases and J lost 6 bases; the stretch between them is 7 bases long. The CDR3, from cysteine to phenylalanine, totals 12 residues. Kept here is only the CDR3 DNA, which spans 36 bases and is read in frame from base 1. The method behind the library was multiplex PCR. The sample was run on an Illumina HiSeq 4000. TCR beta libraries were built with iRepertoire HTBI primers and Arm-PCR amplification of CDR3 regions. PCR products were gel purified before sequencing. The published analysis was carried out like this. A total of around 59 TRBV and 14 TRBJ segments were identified across samples and were used for gene usage analysis of CDR3 amino acid clonotypes. COPE and FqMerger were used to merge filtered high-quality paired reads into contigs. Contigs were aligned with BLAST to IMGT TRBV, TRBD and TRBJ reference genes, and CDR3 was defined per IMGT. Highly expanded clones were defined as clonotypes with a frequency above 0.1%. Shannon entropy served as the measure of repertoire diversity, while the Gini coefficient captured V-J evenness. A clonotype found in more than one individual was treated as public. TCRdb ran its own pipeline on the public reads, namely fastp trimming at Q25 and MiXCR clone calling, and kept in-frame beta chains. Identical CDR3 protein sequences are pooled into one entry, listed with their most common genes and DNA. TCRdb, not the authors, supplied the V and J calls. This sample gives under 500,000 distinct CDR3 sequences in total; around 20% of them show up just once. The top ten clones comprise 7% to 9.5% of the sample.

Explained via the paper, the time point label denotes: persistent/refractory GD, antithyroid drugs over 5 years with positive TRAb. For both TCR sequencing and RNA sequencing, RNA was extracted from PBMCs using TRIzol. The diagnosis of Graves' disease was made according to American Thyroid Association guidelines. Patients for the study were recruited at an endocrinology department in Xi'an, China. Each patient gave approximately 8.8 milliliters of peripheral blood, collected in an EDTA anticoagulant tube. PBMCs were isolated by Ficoll Paque Plus density gradient separation without further T cell sorting. An Agilent 2100 Bioanalyzer and agarose gel were used to assess RNA quality, and a NanoDrop 2000 was used to measure RNA concentration.

This receptor was obtained from a female donor with Graves disease. The sample was peripheral blood mononuclear cells (PBMCs), taken when the disease was refractory, from a patient treated with antithyroid drugs. The chain was built from TRBV7-9 and TRBJ1-1; the D gene remains uncertain. The DNA sequence is TGTGCCAGCAGCTTAAATTCCCCTGAAGCTTTCTTT. It encodes CASSLNSPEAFF. When the CDR3 is completed using the reference TRBV7-9 and TRBJ1-1 genes on either side, the full variable domain is DTGVSQNPRHKITKRGQNVTFRCDPISEHNRLYWYRQTLGQGPEFLTYFQNEAQLEKSRLLSDRFSAERPKGSFSTLEIQRTEQGDSAMYLCASSLNSPEAFFGQGTRLTVV.